This TCR beta chain stems from a study of blood T cells in healthy people across ages. In this sample, this clonotype turned up a few times. Antigen unknown. This could be a read error, since a much larger clone is one nucleotide away. The V gene's germline CDR1 is MNHNY and CDR2 SVGAGI (reference sequence). The CDR3 sequence is 13 residues long. V was shortened by 2 bases and J by 11 bases, with 15 bases between the two germline ends. Regarding the study as a whole: Versus aged donors, long-lived donors had higher diversity and more naive CD4+ cells.

Primed by a sample-barcoded 5' primer and a J-beta primer mix, a second PCR proceeded for about 7 to 12 cycles. TCRdb reprocessed the 5' RACE reads via MiXCR and lists one record per CDR3 protein. The sample yields 850,000 to 1,000,000 distinct CDR3 sequences, roughly half seen once. This receptor was obtained from a woman in her fifties or sixties in good health. Material for sequencing was blood. V and J are TRBV6-6 and TRBJ2-5; D call uncertain. The CDR3 protein is CASSYLNLPEQYF. The CDR3 DNA is TGTGCCAGCAGTTACCTGAACCTCCCTGAGCAGTACTTC.